What follows describes a single TCR beta chain. Its antigen is as yet unknown. Assay version v3.0 of immunoSEQ was used, and it was run at survey level. Sequenced by immunoSEQ multiplex PCR; TCRdb stores in-frame clones only, minus some. There are 17,000 or so clones in the sample; roughly 90% occur only once, and 7.5% to 9.5% lies in the top ten. V lost 0 bases to trimming and J lost 0 bases, with 12 bases between them. This CDR3 comprises 17 residues. This entry is derived from a study of long-term antiretroviral therapy in people with HIV. Study results and limitations: Diversity rose after ART but stayed below transplant donor controls. Dominant in the repertoire at all time points were clones expanded before ART.

Each HIV participant was treated in the United States. This material consisted of unsorted PBMCs, taken 0.3 years after starting antiretroviral therapy. V gene TRBV23-1 combines with J gene TRBJ2-1; unclear D gene. TRBV23-1 carries the ORF label, with uncertain function. This TCR came from a man aged 60-69 years with HIV. The CDR3 loop reads CASSQSKAISSYNEQFF. The CDR3 nucleotides read TGCGCCAGCAGTCAATCGAAAGCAATAAGCTCCTACAATGAGCAGTTCTTC.